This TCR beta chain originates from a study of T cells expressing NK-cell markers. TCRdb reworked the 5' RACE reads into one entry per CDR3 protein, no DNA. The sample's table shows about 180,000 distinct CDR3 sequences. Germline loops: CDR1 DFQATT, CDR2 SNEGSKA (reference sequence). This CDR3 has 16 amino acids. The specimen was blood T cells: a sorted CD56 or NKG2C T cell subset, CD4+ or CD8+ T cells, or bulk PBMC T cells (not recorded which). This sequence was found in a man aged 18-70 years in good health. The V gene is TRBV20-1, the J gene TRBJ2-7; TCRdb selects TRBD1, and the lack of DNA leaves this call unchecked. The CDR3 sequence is CSIHDRNVPLSYEQYF.